The 12 T cell receptor beta chains listed next were all sequenced from one sample in a study of shared clonotypes between healthy human individuals. Produced via immunoSEQ multiplex PCR; TCRdb's table is partial and in-frame only. This sample has some 2,400,000 clones, with approximately 96% found just once. The source material was naive CD4+ T cells sorted from blood. Subset denoted: CD45RA+ positively selected. The origin of the receptors is a man aged 18 to 30 in good health.

The chain carries TRBV28 and TRBJ2-3, with 9 bases identical to TRBD2. With V trimmed by 5 bases and J by 1 base, 7 bases remained unmatched. The CDR3 extends over 16 amino acids. Germline V CDR1 and CDR2: MDHEN, SYDVKM. CDR3: CASSPHSGGGTDTQYF. The CDR3 nucleotides read TGTGCCAGCAGTCCTCATAGCGGGGGAGGCACAGATACGCAGTATTTT.

The CDR3 sequence: CASSRRTSGTGELFF. For the CDR3, the DNA is TGTGCCAGCAGCCGCCGGACTAGCGGGACCGGGGAGCTGTTTTTT. The chain recombines TRBV27 with TRBJ2-2, with TRBD2 identical over 11 bases. The germline gives CDR1 MNHEY, CDR2 SMNVEV (reference sequence). Trimming cost V 6 bases and J 5 bases; bases outside gene matches: 5. The CDR3 length is 15 residues.

The chain employs TRBV5-4 and TRBJ2-3; D possibly corresponds to TRBD2 (6 bases). The CDR3 runs to 15 residues. V was pared by 0 bases and J by 5 bases, with 13 bases between. Germline-derived CDR1 and CDR2 are SGHNT and YYREEE (reference sequence). The CDR3, as DNA: TGTGCCAGCAGCTTGGCTGGAGGGTCTGTAGATACGCAGTATTTT. Amino acids: CASSLAGGSVDTQYF.

The V and J genes are TRBV6-1 and TRBJ1-4; D call uncertain. Trimming removed 1 base at V and 6 bases at J, with 9 bases between. The CDR3 has 14 amino acids. The germline gives CDR1 MNHNS, CDR2 SASEGT. CDR3 sequence reads: CASSEVPSYEKLFF. CDR3 coding DNA: TGTGCCAGCAGTGAAGTCCCGTCCTATGAAAAACTGTTTTTT.

The V and J genes are TRBV10-1 and TRBJ2-1; D is possibly TRBD2 (5 bases). The CDR3 is 14 residues long. Germline V gene data show CDR1 as WNHNN and CDR2 as SYGVQD (reference sequence). V was shortened by 2 bases and J by 7 bases, with 12 bases between the two germline ends. CDR3 sequence reads: CASSESGVFNEQFF. CDR3 coding DNA: TGCGCCAGCAGTGAGAGCGGCGTATTTAATGAGCAGTTCTTC.

This sequence joins TRBV5-1 and TRBJ1-4; unclear D gene. Looked up from germline, CDR1 is SGHRS and CDR2 is YFSETQ. This CDR3 region has 15 residues. V lost 4 bases and J 6 bases, leaving 16 bases between the germline ends. The CDR3 is CASSKETAQDEKLFF. DNA for the CDR3: TGCGCCAGCAGCAAGGAGACGGCCCAAGATGAAAAACTGTTTTTT.

The rearrangement joins TRBV5-8 to TRBJ1-2; D not certain. CDR3 length: 11 amino acids. Germline lookup yields CDR1 SGHTS and CDR2 YDEGEE. V was clipped by 3 bases and J by 8 bases, with 8 bases between them. For the CDR3, the DNA is TGTGCCAGCAGCTGGGGTCTGGGCTACACCTTC. Translated, it gives CASSWGLGYTF.

This chain uses TRBV27 with TRBJ2-3, with D perhaps being TRBD1 or TRBD2 (5 bases each). Germline-derived CDR1 and CDR2 are MNHEY and SMNVEV (reference sequence). Trimming left V 1 base short and J 3 bases short, with 11 bases between. The CDR3 is 15 residues long. The chain's CDR3 is CASSLFGRETDTQYF. For the CDR3, the DNA is TGTGCCAGCAGTTTATTCGGCAGGGAGACAGATACGCAGTATTTT.

CDR3 loop: CASSPQGDLLGAFF. The CDR3 nucleotides read TGTGCCAGCAGCCCCCAGGGTGACCTCCTGGGAGCTTTCTTT. This chain links TRBV11-2 with TRBJ1-1, with D possibly being TRBD1 (5 bases). The CDR3 spans 14 residues. Deletions cut 5 bases from V and 10 bases from J, with 20 bases between. The germline V gene has CDR1 SGHAT and CDR2 FQNNGV.

This clone was counted once. The V gene is TRBV7-2, the J gene TRBJ2-7; 8 nucleotides match TRBD2. V was clipped by 5 bases and J by 0 bases; unmatched bases: 12. The CDR3 length is 17 residues. Germline lookup yields CDR1 SGHTA and CDR2 FQGNSA. This CDR3 is CASSPLSQRGSSYEQYF. DNA for the CDR3: TGTGCCAGCAGCCCCCTTTCCCAGCGGGGGAGCTCCTACGAGCAGTACTTC.

The rearrangement links TRBV5-1 to TRBJ2-1, with a possible D match to TRBD1 (5 bases). Germline CDR1 reads SGHRS; CDR2 reads YFSETQ. Trimming took off 5 bases at V and 0 bases at J, with 15 bases between the two ends. The CDR3 is made up of 16 amino acids. CDR3 bases: TGCGCCAGCAGTTACTCAGGGTCTAGCTCCTACAATGAGCAGTTCTTC. As protein: CASSYSGSSSYNEQFF.

The chain recombines TRBV5-3 with TRBJ1-5; possible D gene TRBD1, 6 bases. TRBV5-3 is designated an ORF whose function remains uncertain. V was clipped by 7 bases and J by 4 bases, with 18 bases between them. There are 15 residues in the CDR3. The CDR3 DNA reads as TGTGCCAGACCGGAGGGGGTCCCGGGGAATCAGCCCCAGCATTTT. This encodes CARPEGVPGNQPQHF.